The rows below give T cell receptor beta chains drawn from one sample of a study of control samples from healthy donors and cancer patients. The data were produced by immunoSEQ multiplex PCR, yet TCRdb's version contains in-frame clones alone and is incomplete. The sample shows 150,000 to 200,000 clones, more than 90% of them seen only once. Sequenced input: blood. The receptors were gathered from a man aged 30-40 years in good health. Each CDR3 is given with its conserved first and last residue. A D gene is named only where the DNA matches it firmly. Not all rows give a size; the values are once, few, many and, for expanded clones, a class.

v_gene,d_gene,j_gene,len,abundance,CDR3nt,CDR3aa
TRBV20-1,.,TRBJ1-1,11,.,TGCAGTGCCACCGAAGGACCCCTGGCTTTCTTT,CSATEGPLAFF
TRBV5-1,.,TRBJ2-3,15,.,TGCGCCAGCAGCTTGGGGGACTCCCTCACAGATACGCAGTATTTT,CASSLGDSLTDTQYF
TRBV11-2,.,TRBJ2-5,14,.,TGTGCCAGCAGCTCCGGCTGGACGCAAGAGACCCAGTACTTC,CASSSGWTQETQYF
TRBV6-5,.,TRBJ1-4,15,.,TGTGCCAGCAGTAACCATCAAGGGAACGATGAAAAACTGTTTTTT,CASSNHQGNDEKLFF
TRBV7-3,.,TRBJ2-3,14,.,TGTGCCAGCAGCCCAGGGGGGGGGCCAGATACGCAGTATTTT,CASSPGGGPDTQYF
TRBV19,TRBD1,TRBJ2-7,14,.,TGTGCCAGTAGCCCGGGGACAGTCCTTTACGAGCAGTACTTC,CASSPGTVLYEQYF
TRBV27,.,TRBJ1-6,15,.,TGTGCCAGCAGTTTATTTCTCTCCTATAATTCACCCCTCCACTTT,CASSLFLSYNSPLHF
TRBV19,.,TRBJ1-5,15,.,TGTGCCAGTAGTTATTTGGATTATAGCAATCAGCCCCAGCATTTT,CASSYLDYSNQPQHF
TRBV12-3/TRBV12-4,.,TRBJ1-1,13,.,TGTGCCAGCAGTCCCGGCAGGGTGACTGAAGCTTTCTTT,CASSPGRVTEAFF
TRBV20-1,.,TRBJ2-3,15,.,TGCAGTGCTAGTGACATAGCGGTTGGGCGGGATACGCAGTATTTT,CSASDIAVGRDTQYF
TRBV19,TRBD1,TRBJ2-7,14,.,TGTGCCAGTAGTGTACAGGGACAGGGGGCCGAGCAGTACTTC,CASSVQGQGAEQYF
TRBV14,.,TRBJ1-6,15,once,TGTGCCAGCAGCTCCTACCCGGGCGTAAATTCACCCCTCCACTTT,CASSSYPGVNSPLHF
TRBV5-6,TRBD2,TRBJ2-3,16,.,TGTGCCAGCAGCTTGGAGCTAGCGGGGGAAACAGATACGCAGTATTTT,CASSLELAGETDTQYF
TRBV5-8,.,TRBJ1-4,15,.,TGTGCCAGCAGCTTGGGACAGGTTAATAATGAAAAACTGTTTTTT,CASSLGQVNNEKLFF
TRBV4-1,.,TRBJ1-2,13,.,TGCGCCAGCAGCCAAGCCTGGCTCTATGGCTACACCTTC,CASSQAWLYGYTF
TRBV18,.,TRBJ1-1,15,.,TGTGCCAGCTCACCATCCCCAGGGATGGACACTGAAGCTTTCTTT,CASSPSPGMDTEAFF
TRBV6-1,.,TRBJ2-3,16,.,TGTGCCAGCAGTGAAGCGGTTAGCGGCAGCACAGATACGCAGTATTTT,CASSEAVSGSTDTQYF
TRBV7-9,TRBD1,TRBJ1-5,17,.,TGTGCCAGCAGCTCTTCGTATGGACAGGGACACAATCAGCCCCAGCATTTT,CASSSSYGQGHNQPQHF
TRBV27,.,TRBJ1-5,15,once,TGTGCCAGCAGTTTAAGCGCAGGGAGGAATCAGCCCCAGCATTTT,CASSLSAGRNQPQHF
TRBV14,TRBD1,TRBJ1-2,15,.,TGTGCCAGCAGCCAAACCGGGACAGGGGGATATGGCTACACCTTC,CASSQTGTGGYGYTF
TRBV28,TRBD1,TRBJ1-3,16,.,TGTGCCAGCAGTTTAGCCGGGACAGGGGGCGGAAACACCATATATTTT,CASSLAGTGGGNTIYF
TRBV10-1,TRBD2,TRBJ2-1,14,.,TGCGCCAGTTCCCCCGGACTAGCGTACAATGAGCAGTTCTTC,CASSPGLAYNEQFF
TRBV6-1,.,TRBJ1-6,15,few,TGTGCCAGCAGTGAATCGGCAGGGGCGAATTCACCCCTCCACTTT,CASSESAGANSPLHF
TRBV9,.,TRBJ2-5,12,.,TGTGCCAGCAGCCCAAACCAAGAGACCCAGTACTTC,CASSPNQETQYF
TRBV5-4,.,TRBJ1-2,14,.,TGTGCCAGCACGCTTAGGACGGAAAACTATGGCTACACCTTC,CASTLRTENYGYTF
TRBV28,.,TRBJ2-6,14,.,TGTGCCAGCAGTTTATTCGGTCTGGCCAACGTCCTGACTTTC,CASSLFGLANVLTF
TRBV6-5,.,TRBJ1-6,15,.,TGTGCCAGCAGCTTCCGGGCCTTAACTAATTCACCCCTCCACTTT,CASSFRALTNSPLHF
TRBV29-1,.,TRBJ2-3,13,.,TGCAGCTCCCCGGGAACAGGCACAGATACGCAGTATTTT,CSSPGTGTDTQYF
TRBV5-4,.,TRBJ1-6,12,.,TGTGCCAGCAGGACAGACAATTCACCCCTCCACTTT,CASRTDNSPLHF
TRBV10-1,.,TRBJ2-1,15,.,TGCGCCAGCAGTGAATGGGTGGGCTCCTACAATGAGCAGTTCTTC,CASSEWVGSYNEQFF
TRBV24-1,TRBD2,TRBJ2-3,20,.,TGTGCCACCAGTGATTTGTCGCCGGGACTAGCGGGAGGGATCACAGATACGCAGTATTTT,CATSDLSPGLAGGITDTQYF
TRBV6-4,.,TRBJ2-7,11,.,TGTGCCTCGGCAGGGCCCTACGAGCGGTACTTC,CASAGPYERYF
TRBV7-9,.,TRBJ1-2,16,.,TGTGCCAGCAGCCGGCTGGACAGTAGGTCCAACTATGGCTACACCTTC,CASSRLDSRSNYGYTF
TRBV18,TRBD2,TRBJ2-5,15,.,TGTGCCAGCTCACCGTTTGGGGGGGATCAAGAGACCCAGTACTTC,CASSPFGGDQETQYF
TRBV5-1,.,TRBJ2-3,14,.,TGCGCCAGCAGCCTCGTGCCCTCTACAGATACGCAGTATTTT,CASSLVPSTDTQYF
TRBV6-4,.,TRBJ1-5,14,.,TGTGCCAGCAACATGGACAGTAGCAATCAGCCCCAGCATTTT,CASNMDSSNQPQHF
TRBV27,.,TRBJ2-2,15,.,TGTGCCAGCAGTTTCGGGCTAGCGAACACCGGGGAGCTGTTTTTT,CASSFGLANTGELFF
TRBV5-1,.,TRBJ2-3,16,.,TGCGCCAGCAGCTTGGCCCTCCAGCGGAACACAGATACGCAGTATTTT,CASSLALQRNTDTQYF
TRBV9,.,TRBJ2-3,14,.,TGTGCCAGCACCCGTGGGCTAGGGGCAGATACGCAGTATTTT,CASTRGLGADTQYF
TRBV27,.,TRBJ1-2,12,.,TGTGCCAGCAGTTTCAAAGGAGATGGCTACACCTTC,CASSFKGDGYTF
TRBV9,.,TRBJ1-1,14,.,TGTGCCAGCAGCGTAAGAGGGGGGAACACTGAAGCTTTCTTT,CASSVRGGNTEAFF
TRBV20-1,.,TRBJ1-5,13,.,TGCAGTGCTAGTCTGGGGCAAAATCAGCCCCAGCATTTT,CSASLGQNQPQHF
TRBV30,.,TRBJ2-5,15,.,TGTGCCTGGAGTGAGGGGTTAGGAGGGCAAGAGACCCAGTACTTC,CAWSEGLGGQETQYF
TRBV2,TRBD2,TRBJ2-5,13,once,TGTGCCAGCGCTAGCGGGGGCGCGGAGACCCAGTACTTC,CASASGGAETQYF